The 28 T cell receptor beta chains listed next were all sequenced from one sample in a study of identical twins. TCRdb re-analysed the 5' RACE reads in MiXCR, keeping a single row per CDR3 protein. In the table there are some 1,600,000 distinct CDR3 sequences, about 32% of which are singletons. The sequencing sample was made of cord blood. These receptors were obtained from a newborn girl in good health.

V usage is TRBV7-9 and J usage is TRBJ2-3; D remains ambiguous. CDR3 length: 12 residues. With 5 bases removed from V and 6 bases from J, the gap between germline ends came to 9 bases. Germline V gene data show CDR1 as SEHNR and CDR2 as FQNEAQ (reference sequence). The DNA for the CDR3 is TGTGCCAGCAGCATGGTCCCGGATACGCAGTATTTT. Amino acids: CASSMVPDTQYF.

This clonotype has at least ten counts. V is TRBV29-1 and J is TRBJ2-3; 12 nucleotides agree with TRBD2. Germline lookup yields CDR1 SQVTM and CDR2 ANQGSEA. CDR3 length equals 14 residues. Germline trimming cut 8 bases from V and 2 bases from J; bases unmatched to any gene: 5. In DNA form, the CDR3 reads TGCAGCTCCCGGACTAGCGGGACCACAGATACGCAGTATTTT. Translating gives CSSRTSGTTDTQYF.

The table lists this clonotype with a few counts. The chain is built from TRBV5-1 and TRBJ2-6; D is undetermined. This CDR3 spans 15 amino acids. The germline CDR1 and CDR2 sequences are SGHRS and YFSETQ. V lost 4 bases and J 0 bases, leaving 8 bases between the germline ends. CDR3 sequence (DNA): TGCGCCAGCAGCCCGTTGACCTCTGGGGCCAACGTCCTGACTTTC. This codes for CASSPLTSGANVLTF.

DNA of the CDR3: TGTGCCAGCAGCCGAAAGACAGGGGACTATGGCTACACCTTC. Protein product: CASSRKTGDYGYTF. The chain carries TRBV14 and TRBJ1-2, with TRBD1 matching over 8 bases. Trimming cost V 4 bases and J 3 bases; bases outside gene matches: 4. Germline values: CDR1 SGHDN, CDR2 FVKESK. The CDR3 consists of 14 residues. The full variable domain, completed using reference TRBV14 and TRBJ1-2, is EAGVTQFPSHSVIEKGQTVTLRCDPISGHDNLYWYRRVMGKEIKFLLHFVKESKQDESGMPNNRFLAERTGGTYSTLKVQPAELEDSGVYFCASSRKTGDYGYTFGSGTRLTVV.

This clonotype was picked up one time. CDR3: CASSERPGGAGEKLFF. For the CDR3, the DNA is TGTGCCAGCAGTGAACGGCCGGGGGGGGCAGGTGAAAAACTGTTTTTT. This sequence joins TRBV2 and TRBJ1-4; tentatively, D is TRBD1 (6 bases). This CDR3 has 16 residues. Trimming removed 2 bases from V and 7 bases from J, with 17 bases in between. Germline CDR1 is SNHLY and CDR2 is FYNNEI.

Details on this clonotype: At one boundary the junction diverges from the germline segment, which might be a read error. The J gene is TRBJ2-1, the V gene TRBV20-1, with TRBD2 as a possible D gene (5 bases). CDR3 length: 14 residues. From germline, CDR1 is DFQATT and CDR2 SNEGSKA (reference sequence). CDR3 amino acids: CSASRGNTYNEQFF. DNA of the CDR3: TGCAGCGCTAGTCGAGGGAACACCTACAATGAGCAGTTCTTC.

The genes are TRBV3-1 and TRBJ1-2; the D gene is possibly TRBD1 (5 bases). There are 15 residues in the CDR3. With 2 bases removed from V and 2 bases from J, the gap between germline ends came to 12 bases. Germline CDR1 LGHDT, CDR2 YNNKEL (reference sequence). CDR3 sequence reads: CASSQQGRANYGYTF. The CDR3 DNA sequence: TGTGCCAGCAGCCAACAGGGCAGGGCGAACTATGGCTACACCTTC.

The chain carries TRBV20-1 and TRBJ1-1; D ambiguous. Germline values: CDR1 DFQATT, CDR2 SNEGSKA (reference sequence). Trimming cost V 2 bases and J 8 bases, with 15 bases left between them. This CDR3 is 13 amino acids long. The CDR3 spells CSARRAGNGEAFF. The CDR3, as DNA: TGCAGTGCTAGACGGGCGGGGAACGGCGAAGCTTTCTTT.

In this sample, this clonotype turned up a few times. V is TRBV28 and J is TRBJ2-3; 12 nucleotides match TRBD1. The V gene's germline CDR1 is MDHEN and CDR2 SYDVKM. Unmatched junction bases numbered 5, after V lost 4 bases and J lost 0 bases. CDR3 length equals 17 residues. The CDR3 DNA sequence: TGTGCCAGCAGTTACGGGACAGGGGGCAGGAGCACAGATACGCAGTATTTT. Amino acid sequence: CASSYGTGGRSTDTQYF.

The DNA for the CDR3 is TGTGCCAGCAGTGAATGGGGGACAAGGGAAAAACTGTTTTTT. Its protein product is CASSEWGTREKLFF. The chain combines TRBV6-1 with TRBJ1-4; D perhaps matches TRBD1 (6 bases). The CDR3 runs to 14 residues. From germline, CDR1 is MNHNS and CDR2 SASEGT. Trimming shortened V by 2 bases and J by 8 bases, and 12 bases separated the two germline ends.

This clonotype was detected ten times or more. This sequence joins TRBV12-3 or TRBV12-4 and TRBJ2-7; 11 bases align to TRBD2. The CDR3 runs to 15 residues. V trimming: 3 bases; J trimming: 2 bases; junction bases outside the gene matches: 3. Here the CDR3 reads CASSLTGLAAYEQYF. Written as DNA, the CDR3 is TGTGCCAGCAGTTTGACGGGACTAGCGGCCTACGAGCAGTACTTC.

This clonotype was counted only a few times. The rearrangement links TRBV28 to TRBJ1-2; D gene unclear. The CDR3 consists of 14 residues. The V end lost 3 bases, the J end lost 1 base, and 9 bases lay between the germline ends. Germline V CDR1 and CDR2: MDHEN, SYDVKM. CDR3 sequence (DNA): TGTGCCAGCAGTTTGGCTCAAAATAACTATGGCTACACCTTC. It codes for CASSLAQNNYGYTF.

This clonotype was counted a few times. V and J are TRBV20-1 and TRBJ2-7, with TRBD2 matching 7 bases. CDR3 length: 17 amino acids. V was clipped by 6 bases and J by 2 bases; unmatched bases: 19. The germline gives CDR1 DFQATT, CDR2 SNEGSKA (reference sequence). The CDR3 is CSATSVEVPTWTYEQYF. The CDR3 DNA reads TGCAGTGCCACTAGCGTGGAGGTACCAACATGGACCTACGAGCAGTACTTC.

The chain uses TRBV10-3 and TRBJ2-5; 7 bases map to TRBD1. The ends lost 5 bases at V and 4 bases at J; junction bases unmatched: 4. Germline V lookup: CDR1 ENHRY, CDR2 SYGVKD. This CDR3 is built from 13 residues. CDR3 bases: TGTGCCATCAGTACAGGGGTGGGAGAGACCCAGTACTTC. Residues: CAISTGVGETQYF.

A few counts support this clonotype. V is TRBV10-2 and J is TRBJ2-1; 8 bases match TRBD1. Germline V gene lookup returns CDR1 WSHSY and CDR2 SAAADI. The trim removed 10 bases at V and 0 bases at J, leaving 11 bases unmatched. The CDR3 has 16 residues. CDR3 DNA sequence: TGCGCCACCGAAACCCGACAGGGGAGCTCCTACAATGAGCAGTTCTTC. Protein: CATETRQGSSYNEQFF.

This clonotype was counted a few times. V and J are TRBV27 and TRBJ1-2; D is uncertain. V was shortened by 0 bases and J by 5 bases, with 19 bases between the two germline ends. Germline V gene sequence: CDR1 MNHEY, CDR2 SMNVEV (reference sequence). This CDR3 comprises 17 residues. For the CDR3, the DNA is TGTGCCAGCAGTTTATCATGGGCCGGAACAAGGAGGTATGGCTACACCTTC. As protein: CASSLSWAGTRRYGYTF.

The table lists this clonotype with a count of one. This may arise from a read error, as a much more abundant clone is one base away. CDR3 nucleotide sequence: TGTGCCAGCAGTTACTCGGGACAGTACACTGAAGCTTTCTTT. Amino acids: CASSYSGQYTEAFF. V and J are TRBV6-5 and TRBJ1-1, with TRBD1 matching over 7 bases. From germline, CDR1 is MNHEY and CDR2 SVGAGI. V was pared by 0 bases and J by 3 bases, with 1 base of the junction left unmatched. The length of the CDR3 is 14 residues.

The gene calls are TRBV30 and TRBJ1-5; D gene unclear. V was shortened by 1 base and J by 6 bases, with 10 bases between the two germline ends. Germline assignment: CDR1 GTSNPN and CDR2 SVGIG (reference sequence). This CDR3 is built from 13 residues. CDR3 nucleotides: TGTGCCTGGAGTGAAGTAAAAGGTCAGCCCCAGCATTTT. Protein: CAWSEVKGQPQHF.

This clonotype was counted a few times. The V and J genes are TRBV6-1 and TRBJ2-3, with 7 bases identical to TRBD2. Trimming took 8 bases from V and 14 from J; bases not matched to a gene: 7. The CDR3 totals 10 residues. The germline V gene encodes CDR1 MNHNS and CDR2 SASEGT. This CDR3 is CASEERDWYF. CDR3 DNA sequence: TGTGCCAGCGAGGAGCGGGATTGGTATTTT.

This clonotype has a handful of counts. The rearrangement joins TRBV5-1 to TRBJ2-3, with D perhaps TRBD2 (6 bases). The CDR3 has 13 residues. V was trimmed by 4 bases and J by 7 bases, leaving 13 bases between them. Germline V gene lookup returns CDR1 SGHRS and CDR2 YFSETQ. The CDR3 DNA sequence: TGCGCCAGCAGCCGGGACTCTCAATATACGCAGTATTTT. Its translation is CASSRDSQYTQYF.

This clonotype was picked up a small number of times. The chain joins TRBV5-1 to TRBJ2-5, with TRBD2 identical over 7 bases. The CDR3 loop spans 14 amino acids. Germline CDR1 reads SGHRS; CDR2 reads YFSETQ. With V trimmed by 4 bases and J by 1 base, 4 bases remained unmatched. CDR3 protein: CASSSQRGQETQYF. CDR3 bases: TGCGCCAGCAGCAGTCAGCGGGGCCAAGAGACCCAGTACTTC.

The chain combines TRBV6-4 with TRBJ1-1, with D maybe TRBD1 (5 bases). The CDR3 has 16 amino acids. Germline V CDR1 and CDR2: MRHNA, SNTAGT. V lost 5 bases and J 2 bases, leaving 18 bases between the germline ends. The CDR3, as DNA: TGTGCCAGCAGTCTGACCTGGGGAAGGGGTAACACTGAAGCTTTCTTT. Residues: CASSLTWGRGNTEAFF.

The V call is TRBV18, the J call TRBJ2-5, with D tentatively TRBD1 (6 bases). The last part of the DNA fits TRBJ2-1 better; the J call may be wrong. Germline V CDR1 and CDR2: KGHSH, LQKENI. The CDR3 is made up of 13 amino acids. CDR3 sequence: CASSRTVQETQFF. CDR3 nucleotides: TGTGCCAGCTCGCGGACAGTCCAAGAGACCCAGTTCTTC.

As DNA, the CDR3 is TGCAGTGCTACTCGGGGGGCCAGGGGGAACACTGAAGCTTTCTTT. It codes for CSATRGARGNTEAFF. This chain links TRBV20-1 with TRBJ1-1, with D possibly TRBD1 on 6 matching bases. The CDR3 covers 15 residues. Germline V gene data show CDR1 as DFQATT and CDR2 as SNEGSKA (reference sequence). The V gene lost 4 bases and the J gene lost 1 base, with 16 bases spanning the gap.

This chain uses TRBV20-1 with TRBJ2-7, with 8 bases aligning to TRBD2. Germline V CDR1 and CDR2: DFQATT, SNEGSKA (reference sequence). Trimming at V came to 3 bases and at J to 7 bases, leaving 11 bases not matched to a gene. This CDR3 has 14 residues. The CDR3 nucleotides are TGCAGTGCTAGGCGGGCGGGGGGTCACAATGAGCAGTACTTC. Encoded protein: CSARRAGGHNEQYF.

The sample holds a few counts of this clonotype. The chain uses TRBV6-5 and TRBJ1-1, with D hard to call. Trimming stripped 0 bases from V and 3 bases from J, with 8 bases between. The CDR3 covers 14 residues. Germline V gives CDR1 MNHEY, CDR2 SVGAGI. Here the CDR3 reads CASSYSGRYTEAFF. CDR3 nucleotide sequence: TGTGCCAGCAGTTACTCGGGAAGATACACTGAAGCTTTCTTT.

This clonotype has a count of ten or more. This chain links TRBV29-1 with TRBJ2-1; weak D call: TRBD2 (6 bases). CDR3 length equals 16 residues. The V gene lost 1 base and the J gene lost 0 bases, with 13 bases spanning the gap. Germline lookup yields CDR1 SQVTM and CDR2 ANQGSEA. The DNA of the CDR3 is TGCAGCGTTGAAGTTTGGAGCGGGCGCTCCTACAATGAGCAGTTCTTC. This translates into CSVEVWSGRSYNEQFF.

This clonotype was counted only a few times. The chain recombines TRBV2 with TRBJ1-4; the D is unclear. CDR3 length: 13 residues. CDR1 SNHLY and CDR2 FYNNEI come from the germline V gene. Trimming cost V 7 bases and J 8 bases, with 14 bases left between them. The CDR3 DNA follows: TGTGCCAGCAAAACCGGAGTCAGCGAAAAACTGTTTTTT. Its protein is CASKTGVSEKLFF.